One sample yielded the 12 T cell receptor beta chains listed below, sequenced in a study of T cell repertoires in cytomegalovirus infection (dated by TCRdb to 2018 to 2020). Sample treatment or condition, as interpreted from the label and publication: in vitro stimulation with specific CMV peptide epitopes to enrich CMV-specific T cells. For these TCRs, the target antigens are not known. The listed sequencing device is Illumina HiSeq 1500. TCRdb reran the public reads through fastp at Q25 and MiXCR, keeping productive beta chains. Every distinct CDR3 protein forms one entry, paired with its most common genes and DNA. The sample data list roughly 860,000 distinct CDR3 sequences, and approximately 32% of these were observed just once. Around 12% of the sample comes from the top ten. The sequencing used cultured CD8+ T cells from PBMCs, collected from culture after CMV antigen stimulation. The receptors were sampled from a human donor in good health (CMV status not recorded). Some clones in this sample may be carry-over from other donors' samples.

This clonotype appeared many times. The J gene is TRBJ2-1, the V gene TRBV7-6, with 11 positions matching TRBD2. The germline V gene has CDR1 SGHVS and CDR2 FNYEAQ. After removal of 5 bases from V and 8 bases from J, the junction contained 14 bases not matched to a gene. The CDR3 is 17 residues long. The CDR3 DNA reads TGTGCCAGCAGCCGCCTGACTAGCGGGAATTTGGGCGATGAGCAGTTCTTC. Amino acids: CASSRLTSGNLGDEQFF.

The rearrangement uses TRBV4-3 and TRBJ1-6, with a possible D match to TRBD1 (5 bases). CDR1 and CDR2 from the germline V gene are LGHNA and YSLEER. This CDR3 is built from 15 residues. The germline V and J ends were trimmed by 0 bases and 6 bases, with 9 bases remaining between them. The CDR3 protein is CASSQDPGTNSPLHF. In DNA form, the CDR3 reads TGCGCCAGCAGCCAAGACCCTGGGACTAATTCACCCCTCCACTTT.

The V call is TRBV9, the J call TRBJ2-5; D is uncertain. The CDR3 spans 14 residues. In germline, CDR1 is SGDLS, CDR2 YYNGEE. V lost 0 bases to trimming and J lost 3 bases, with 9 bases between them. The CDR3 DNA follows: TGTGCCAGCAGCGTAGCCATTCCAGAAGAGACCCAGTACTTC. Translating gives CASSVAIPEETQYF.

This clonotype has more than one count but fewer than ten. The CDR3 reads CASSSPGTTDTQYF. CDR3 nucleotide sequence: TGTGCCAGCAGTTCCCCCGGTACTACAGATACGCAGTATTTT. This sequence joins TRBV28 and TRBJ2-3; D is uncertain. The CDR3 spans 14 residues. Trimming removed 4 bases from V and 3 bases from J, with 11 bases in between. Germline CDR1 and CDR2: MDHEN and SYDVKM. The full variable domain, with the rest looked up from reference TRBV28 and TRBJ2-3, is DVKVTQSSRYLVKRTGEKVFLECVQDMDHENMFWYRQDPGLGLRLIYFSYDVKMKEKGDIPEGYSVSREKKERFSLILESASTNQTSMYLCASSSPGTTDTQYFGPGTRLTVL.

The sample holds a few counts of this clonotype. The CDR3 DNA sequence: TGTGCCAGCAGTTATCGGACTAGCGCGAGCACAGATACGCAGTATTTT. It encodes CASSYRTSASTDTQYF. The chain carries TRBV6-6 and TRBJ2-3; 9 bases match TRBD2. This CDR3 has 16 residues. J was trimmed by 0 bases and V by 3 bases; bases with no gene match: 4. Germline V gene lookup returns CDR1 MNHNY and CDR2 SVGAGI (reference sequence).

There are a few counts of this clonotype. The rearrangement joins TRBV7-6 to TRBJ2-1, with 11 bases aligning to TRBD2. This CDR3 has 14 amino acids. Germline CDR1 reads SGHVS; CDR2 reads FNYEAQ. V shed 3 bases and J 10 bases; nucleotides not matched to a gene: 5. CDR3 in DNA: TGTGCCAGCAGCTTTAGCGGGGGGGTCAAAGAGCAGTTCTTC. Encoded protein: CASSFSGGVKEQFF.

CDR3 sequence: CASSQEGALDEQYF. In nucleotides, the CDR3 is TGCGCCAGCAGCCAAGAAGGGGCTTTGGACGAGCAGTACTTC. The rearrangement links TRBV4-1 to TRBJ2-7; possibly TRBD1 for D (5 bases). The CDR3 length is 14 residues. V was cut by 0 bases and J by 5 bases, with 11 bases left in between. In germline, CDR1 is MGHRA, CDR2 YSYEKL.

This chain connects TRBV9 to TRBJ2-1; D may be TRBD2 (6 bases). From germline, CDR1 is SGDLS and CDR2 YYNGEE. V was pared by 4 bases and J by 9 bases, with 14 bases between. There are 13 residues in the CDR3. CDR3 nucleotides: TGTGCCAGCAGCCTGAGGGACTCGAGTGAGCAGTTCTTC. The encoded protein is CASSLRDSSEQFF. The whole variable domain, filled in from reference TRBV9 and TRBJ2-1, reads DSGVTQTPKHLITATGQRVTLRCSPRSGDLSVYWYQQSLDQGLQFLIQYYNGEERAKGNILERFSAQQFPDLHSELNLSSLELGDSALYFCASSLRDSSEQFFGPGTRLTVL.

The rearrangement uses TRBV3-1 and TRBJ2-1; 13 nucleotides line up with TRBD2. V dropped 4 bases and J dropped 9; count of bases not matched to a gene: 6. The CDR3 has 15 residues. Germline loops: CDR1 LGHDT, CDR2 YNNKEL (reference sequence). The chain's CDR3 is CASSLVLAGGGEQFF. CDR3 in DNA: TGTGCCAGCAGCCTCGTACTAGCGGGGGGGGGTGAGCAGTTCTTC.

This sequence joins TRBV7-9 and TRBJ2-7; 10 nucleotides agree with TRBD1. Germline V lookup: CDR1 SEHNR, CDR2 FQNEAQ (reference sequence). CDR3 length: 16 residues. J lost 2 bases, V lost 5 bases, and 9 bases had no gene match. CDR3 DNA: TGTGCCAGCAGCCCCCCCGGGACAGGGGTAGCCTACGAGCAGTACGTC. Protein sequence: CASSPPGTGVAYEQYV.

This clonotype appeared a few times. The gene calls are TRBV20-1 and TRBJ2-3, with D tentatively TRBD1 or TRBD2 (5 bases each). The CDR3 sequence is 14 residues long. CDR1 is DFQATT and CDR2 is SNEGSKA in the germline V gene (reference sequence). The CDR3 bases are TGCAGAGCCCTAGGGGACCCTAGCACAGATACGCAGTATTTT. Its translation is CRALGDPSTDTQYF.

The J gene is TRBJ1-2, the V gene TRBV12-5, with 8 bases lining up with TRBD1. The germline CDR1 and CDR2 sequences are LGHNT and FRNRAP. The V and J ends lost 5 bases and 0 bases, in that order; junction bases with no gene match: 5. The CDR3 loop spans 15 amino acids. CDR3 loop: CASGPRTGPNYGYTF. For the CDR3, the DNA is TGTGCTAGTGGTCCTAGGACAGGGCCTAACTATGGCTACACCTTC.